This entry lists 24 T cell receptor beta chains sequenced from one sample in a study of CXCR3-negative and CXCR3-positive naive CD8 T cells. No antigen is known for these receptors. Each TRB cDNA library was prepared by 5' RACE (with UMI labels). Each CDR3 protein gets one entry in TCRdb, which reprocessed the 5' RACE reads and gives no DNA. The table for this sample gives tens of thousands of distinct CDR3 sequences. Study results and limitations: A higher hydrophobicity marked the TRB CDR3s of CXCR3-positive naive cells versus CXCR3-negative naive cells.

Sequenced input: naive CXCR3+ CD8+ T cells from blood. The subset: CD45RO-CCR7+CD27+CD95- naive CD8+ T cells expressing CXCR3 (TNR3+). The receptors shown here come from a human donor in good health. Some clones in this sample may be carry-over from other donors' samples.

The rearrangement links TRBV20-1 to TRBJ2-7; TCRdb picks TRBD1, but there is no DNA to check that call. Germline-derived CDR1 and CDR2 are DFQATT and SNEGSKA (reference sequence). The CDR3 consists of 13 residues. CDR3 region: CSAGTGENYEQYF.

The V gene is TRBV28, the J gene TRBJ2-3; TCRdb selects TRBD2, and the lack of DNA leaves this call unchecked. Germline V gives CDR1 MDHEN, CDR2 SYDVKM. This CDR3 region has 15 residues. The CDR3 loop reads CASSQGLAGGDTQYF.

J is TRBJ2-7 and V is TRBV28; TCRdb proposes TRBD1, but this gene call is untestable without DNA. The germline V gene has CDR1 MDHEN and CDR2 SYDVKM. This CDR3 comprises 13 residues. CDR3 amino acids: CASSLGDRAEQYF.

This chain joins TRBV6-2 or TRBV6-3 and TRBJ1-6; the TCRdb call, TRBD1, lacks DNA for checking. In germline, CDR1 is MNHEY, CDR2 SVGEGT. This CDR3 is 13 amino acids long. CDR3 residues: CASSPTGSSPLHF.

V is TRBV7-3 and J is TRBJ2-7; the D call of TRBD2 rests on TCRdb alone, since no DNA is present to check it. Germline-derived CDR1 and CDR2 are SGHTA and FQGTGA. This CDR3 has 13 residues. This chain's CDR3 is CASSLIVGHEQYF.

The V and J genes are TRBV6-5 and TRBJ2-3; the TRBD1 assignment by TCRdb is unverifiable without DNA. Germline CDR1 and CDR2: MNHEY and SVGAGI. The CDR3 runs to 16 residues. The CDR3 protein is CASSYGRGEQADTQYF.

V usage is TRBV21-1 and J usage is TRBJ2-1; TCRdb calls TRBD2, which cannot be checked without DNA. TRBV21-1 is described as a pseudogene. This CDR3 contains 16 residues. The CDR3 protein is CASSKASLAGVPEQFF.

The V gene is TRBV19, the J gene TRBJ2-1; TCRdb calls TRBD2, which cannot be checked without DNA. The germline gives CDR1 LNHDA, CDR2 SQIVND (reference sequence). The CDR3 extends over 14 amino acids. This chain's CDR3 is CAAKPRGTYNEQFF.

This sequence joins TRBV28 and TRBJ2-1; TCRdb designates TRBD2, a call that cannot be tested without DNA. The length of the CDR3 is 13 residues. Looked up from germline, CDR1 is MDHEN and CDR2 is SYDVKM. The CDR3 sequence: CASTAGGYEEQFF. Looking up the rest from reference TRBV28 and TRBJ2-1 gives the full variable domain: DVKVTQSSRYLVKRTGEKVFLECVQDMDHENMFWYRQDPGLGLRLIYFSYDVKMKEKGDIPEGYSVSREKKERFSLILESASTNQTSMYLCASTAGGYEEQFFGPGTRLTVL.

The chain uses TRBV7-2 and TRBJ2-3; lacking DNA, the TRBD1 call made by TCRdb goes unchecked. Germline V gives CDR1 SGHTA, CDR2 FQGNSA. There are 14 residues in the CDR3. CDR3 sequence reads: CASSLGTVTDTQYF.

V is TRBV21-1 and J is TRBJ2-7; the TCRdb D gene call, TRBD2, has no DNA to confirm it. TRBV21-1 is reported as a pseudogene. The CDR3 is 14 residues long. CDR3 sequence: CASSKPSDHYEQYF.

The genes are TRBV20-1 and TRBJ1-1. CDR3 length equals 15 residues. CDR1 is DFQATT and CDR2 is SNEGSKA in the germline V gene (reference sequence). CDR3 sequence: CSARGTELSATEAFF.

V and J are TRBV7-9 and TRBJ2-7. The length of the CDR3 is 13 residues. The germline CDR1 and CDR2 sequences are SEHNR and FQNEAQ (reference sequence). The CDR3 region is CASSLAETYEQYF.

The genes are TRBV27 and TRBJ2-1; the TCRdb call, TRBD1, lacks DNA for checking. The germline V gene has CDR1 MNHEY and CDR2 SMNVEV (reference sequence). CDR3 length equals 12 residues. CDR3 loop: CASGQGFNGQFF.

V is TRBV28 and J is TRBJ2-7; TCRdb's D call of TRBD2 is untestable without DNA. This CDR3 spans 16 amino acids. The germline V gene has CDR1 MDHEN and CDR2 SYDVKM. The CDR3 reads CASSLLRDSISYEQYF.

The J gene is TRBJ2-7, the V gene TRBV28; the D gene TCRdb calls, TRBD1, cannot be checked with no DNA. CDR3 length: 14 amino acids. Germline CDR1 is MDHEN and CDR2 is SYDVKM. CDR3: CASSLPPAGYEQYF. Variable domain in full (rest from reference TRBV28 and TRBJ2-7): DVKVTQSSRYLVKRTGEKVFLECVQDMDHENMFWYRQDPGLGLRLIYFSYDVKMKEKGDIPEGYSVSREKKERFSLILESASTNQTSMYLCASSLPPAGYEQYFGPGTRLTVT.

The chain links TRBV23-1 to TRBJ2-7; TCRdb's D call, TRBD2, is unchecked because there is no DNA. TRBV23-1 is sorted into the ORF group, with uncertain function. The CDR3 covers 17 residues. The CDR3 spells CASSPYRIHRASGTQHF.

The CDR3 sequence: CASKGGLIQEAFF. The J gene is TRBJ1-1, the V gene TRBV4-1; TCRdb's assignment of TRBD1 cannot be checked, as there is no DNA. The CDR3 length is 13 residues. Germline loops: CDR1 MGHRA, CDR2 YSYEKL.

The rearrangement links TRBV7-9 to TRBJ1-2; the TRBD1 assignment by TCRdb is unverifiable without DNA. Germline V gene data show CDR1 as SEHNR and CDR2 as FQNEAQ (reference sequence). The CDR3 covers 13 residues. The chain's CDR3 is CASIKPGDYGYTF. Full variable domain (missing parts from reference TRBV7-9 and TRBJ1-2): DTGVSQNPRHKITKRGQNVTFRCDPISEHNRLYWYRQTLGQGPEFLTYFQNEAQLEKSRLLSDRFSAERPKGSFSTLEIQRTEQGDSAMYLCASIKPGDYGYTFGSGTRLTVV.

V is TRBV29-1 and J is TRBJ2-1. CDR1 is SQVTM, CDR2 ANQGSEA, per germline. There are 15 residues in the CDR3. This CDR3 reads CSVGGEGRSYNEQFF.

J is TRBJ1-1 and V is TRBV14. The CDR3 consists of 16 residues. CDR1 is SGHDN, CDR2 FVKESK, per germline. CDR3 amino acids: CASSQDRLVMNTEAFF.

The chain recombines TRBV4-1 with TRBJ2-7; the D call from TCRdb, TRBD2, cannot be confirmed without DNA. CDR1 and CDR2 (germline): MGHRA, YSYEKL. The CDR3 is 17 amino acids. The CDR3 sequence is CASSHRISAAGDYEQYF.

The chain carries TRBV7-2 and TRBJ2-7. The CDR3 totals 13 residues. Germline V gives CDR1 SGHTA, CDR2 FQGNSA. The CDR3 loop reads CASTAGGAYEQYF.

The chain links TRBV4-2 to TRBJ2-7; as DNA is missing, the TRBD2 call by TCRdb cannot be tested. Germline values: CDR1 LGHNA, CDR2 YNFKEQ. The CDR3 totals 16 residues. The CDR3 region is CASSPQNEGLNYEQYF.